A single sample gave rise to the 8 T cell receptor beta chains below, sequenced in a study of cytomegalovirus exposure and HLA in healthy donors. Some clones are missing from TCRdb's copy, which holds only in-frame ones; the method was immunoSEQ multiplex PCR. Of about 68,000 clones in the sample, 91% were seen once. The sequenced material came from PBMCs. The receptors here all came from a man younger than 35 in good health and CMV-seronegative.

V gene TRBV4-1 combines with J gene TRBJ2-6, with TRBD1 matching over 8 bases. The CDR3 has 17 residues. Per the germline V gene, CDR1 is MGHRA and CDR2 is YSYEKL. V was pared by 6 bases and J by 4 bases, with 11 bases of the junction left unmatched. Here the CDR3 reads CASSFGQGWEGANVLTF. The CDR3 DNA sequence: TGCGCCAGCAGTTTCGGACAGGGTTGGGAGGGGGCCAACGTCCTGACTTTC.

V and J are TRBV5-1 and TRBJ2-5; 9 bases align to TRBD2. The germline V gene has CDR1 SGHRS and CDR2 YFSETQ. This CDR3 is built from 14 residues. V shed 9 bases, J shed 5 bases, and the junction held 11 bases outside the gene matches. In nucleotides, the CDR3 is TGCGCCACCCGCGGGGGGGGTTCGGATGAGACCCAGTACTTC. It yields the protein CATRGGGSDETQYF.

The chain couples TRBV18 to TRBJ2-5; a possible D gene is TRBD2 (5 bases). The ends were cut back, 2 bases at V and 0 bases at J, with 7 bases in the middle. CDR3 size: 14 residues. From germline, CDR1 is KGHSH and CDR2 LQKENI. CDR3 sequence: CASSPMDYQETQYF. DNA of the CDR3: TGTGCCAGCTCACCAATGGACTACCAAGAGACCCAGTACTTC.

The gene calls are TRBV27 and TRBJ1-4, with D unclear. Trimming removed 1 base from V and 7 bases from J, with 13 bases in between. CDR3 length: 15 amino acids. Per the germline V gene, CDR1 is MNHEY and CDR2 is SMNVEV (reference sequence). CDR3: CASSLFRGFGEKLFF. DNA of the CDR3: TGTGCCAGCAGTTTATTCCGGGGTTTCGGTGAAAAACTGTTTTTT. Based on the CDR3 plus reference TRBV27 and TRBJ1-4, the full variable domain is EAQVTQNPRYLITVTGKKLTVTCSQNMNHEYMSWYRQDPGLGLRQIYYSMNVEVTDKGDVPEGYKVSRKEKRNFPLILESPSPNQTSLYFCASSLFRGFGEKLFFGSGTQLSVL.

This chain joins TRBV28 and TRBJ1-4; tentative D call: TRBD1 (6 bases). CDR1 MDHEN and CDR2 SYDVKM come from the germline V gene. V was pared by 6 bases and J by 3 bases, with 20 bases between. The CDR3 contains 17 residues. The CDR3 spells CASRPLPGVGANEKLFF. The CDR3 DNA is TGTGCCAGCAGACCCCTGCCAGGGGTGGGGGCTAATGAAAAACTGTTTTTT.

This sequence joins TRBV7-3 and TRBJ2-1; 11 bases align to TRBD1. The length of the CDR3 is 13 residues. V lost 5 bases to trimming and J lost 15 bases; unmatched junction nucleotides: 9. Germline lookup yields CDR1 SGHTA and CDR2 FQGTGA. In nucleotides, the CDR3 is TGTGCCAGCAGCGCCGGGACAGGGGGAAGGCGGTTCTTC. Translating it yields CASSAGTGGRRFF.

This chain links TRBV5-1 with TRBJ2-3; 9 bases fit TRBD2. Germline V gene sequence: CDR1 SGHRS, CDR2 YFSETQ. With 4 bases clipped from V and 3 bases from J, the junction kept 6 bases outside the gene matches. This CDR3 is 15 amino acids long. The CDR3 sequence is CASSGGTSFTDTQYF. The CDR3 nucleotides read TGCGCCAGCAGCGGTGGGACTAGCTTTACAGATACGCAGTATTTT.

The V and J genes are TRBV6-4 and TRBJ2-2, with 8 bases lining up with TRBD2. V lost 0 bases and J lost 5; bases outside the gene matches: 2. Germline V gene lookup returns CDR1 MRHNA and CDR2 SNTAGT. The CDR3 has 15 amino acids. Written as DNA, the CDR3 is TGTGCCAGCAGTGACTCGGCGGGAGGAACCGGGGAGCTGTTTTTT. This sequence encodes CASSDSAGGTGELFF.